The clone carrying this T cell receptor (beta chain) was detected once. The sample originates from a study of blood T cell repertoires in COVID-19. Turning to the study itself: The United States, Italy and Spain supplied acute and convalescent COVID-19 samples.

Authors' methods: Amplifying reference gene primers gave estimates of nucleated cell counts. Sequencing used immunoSEQ multiplex PCR; TCRdb keeps in-frame clones, though not all of them. The DNA was the basis for D and trimming; V, J and clone size are from that table. This sample has 220,000 or so clones, with about 88% found just once. The sequencing sample was made of peripheral blood. The clonotype originates from a man aged 50 to 60 who had recovered from COVID-19.

The CDR3 protein is CASSSSGRANGELFF. The CDR3 DNA is TGTGCCAGCAGCTCCAGCGGGAGGGCCAACGGGGAGCTGTTTTTT. The V call is TRBV6-2 or TRBV6-3, the J call TRBJ2-2; 10 nucleotides line up with TRBD2. Germline V gene lookup returns CDR1 MNHEY and CDR2 SVGEGT. This CDR3 is 15 amino acids long. Unmatched junction bases numbered 8, after V lost 6 bases and J lost 7 bases.